This is a list of T cell receptor beta chains from one sample in a study of yellow fever vaccine responses in identical twins. Using its own MiXCR run on the RT-PCR reads, TCRdb lists one record per CDR3 protein. The sample contains approximately 4,600 distinct CDR3 sequences, over 75% of which appear only once. The sequenced sample was T cells from blood (PBMCs), unsorted or a sorted subset (not recorded which), obtained before or after yellow fever vaccination (not recorded which). These receptors all come from a woman aged 18-35 years who received the yellow fever vaccine. CDR3s include the opening cysteine and the closing phenylalanine or tryptophan. The D gene is left open where the match is weak. Not every row has a clone size; where given, it reads once, few, many or a size class.

CDR3aa	CDR3nt	v_gene	abundance	j_gene	d_gene	len
CASSHTAGTDTQYF	TGCGCCAGCAGTCATACAGCTGGCACAGATACGCAGTATTTT	TRBV23-1	few	TRBJ2-3	-	14
CASSFPDWNTQYF	TGTGCCAGCAGCTTTCCCGACTGGAATACGCAGTATTTT	TRBV11-3	-	TRBJ2-3	-	13
CASSPVGGRINEQFF	TGTGCCAGCAGCCCAGTGGGGGGGAGGATCAATGAGCAGTTCTTC	TRBV14	few	TRBJ2-1	TRBD2	15
CSVVTGADTQYF	TGCAGCGTCGTAACAGGGGCAGATACGCAGTATTTT	TRBV29-1	-	TRBJ2-3	TRBD1	12
CASSPDYGYTF	TGCGCCAGCAGCCCGGACTATGGCTACACCTTC	TRBV23-1	few	TRBJ1-2	-	11
CASSMGDAGQETQYF	TGTGCCAGCAGCATGGGGGATGCAGGGCAAGAGACCCAGTACTTC	TRBV5-4	-	TRBJ2-5	-	15
CSVGHDTGELFF	TGCAGCGTTGGGCACGACACCGGGGAGCTGTTTTTT	TRBV29-1	once	TRBJ2-2	-	12
CASRDRDYNEQFF	TGTGCCAGTCGCGACAGGGACTACAATGAGCAGTTCTTC	TRBV19	-	TRBJ2-1	TRBD1	13
CASREDMLTEAFF	TGCGCCAGCAGGGAAGACATGCTGACTGAAGCTTTCTTT	TRBV10-1	-	TRBJ1-1	-	13
CASSRAAGHEQYF	TGTGCCAGCAGTCGCGCGGCCGGACACGAGCAGTACTTC	TRBV2	-	TRBJ2-7	-	13
CATHQQGSGNQPQHF	TGTGCCACCCACCAACAGGGTTCTGGCAATCAGCCCCAGCATTTT	TRBV15	few	TRBJ1-5	-	15
CASSRTSDEQYF	TGTGCCAGCTCGCGGACTAGCGACGAGCAGTACTTC	TRBV18	-	TRBJ2-7	TRBD2	12
CASSPQGSKNIQYF	TGTGCCAGCTCACCACAGGGGTCCAAAAACATTCAGTACTTC	TRBV18	-	TRBJ2-4	-	14
CASRSTDTQYF	TGTGCCAGCAGGAGCACAGATACGCAGTATTTT	TRBV28	-	TRBJ2-3	-	11
CASSLVVGEQYF	TGTGCCAGCAGCTTAGTGGTAGGCGAGCAGTACTTC	TRBV7-2	-	TRBJ2-7	-	12
CASRRVQGSEQYF	TGTGCCAGCAGAAGGGTGCAGGGAAGCGAGCAGTACTTC	TRBV6-1	once	TRBJ2-7	-	13
CSAADTQYF	TGCAGTGCGGCAGATACGCAGTATTTT	TRBV20-1	-	TRBJ2-3	-	9
CASSDLAGGSSDTQYF	TGTGCCAGCAGTGACCTCGCGGGAGGGTCGTCAGATACGCAGTATTTT	TRBV6-4	-	TRBJ2-3	TRBD2	16
CASSTVAGESNEQFF	TGTGCCAGCAGTACGGTGGCAGGGGAGTCCAATGAGCAGTTCTTC	TRBV6-1	-	TRBJ2-1	-	15
CASSSPSGRQTGELFF	TGTGCCAGCAGCTCGCCTAGCGGGAGGCAAACCGGGGAGCTGTTTTTT	TRBV5-4	-	TRBJ2-2	TRBD2	16
CASSRDRSTAAFF	TGTGCCAGCAGTCGGGACAGAAGTACTGCAGCTTTCTTT	TRBV6-1	-	TRBJ1-1	TRBD1	13
CASSEGSTEAFF	TGTGCCAGCAGTGAAGGGAGCACTGAAGCTTTCTTT	TRBV6-1	-	TRBJ1-1	-	12
CASSWDGYNSPLHF	TGTGCCAGCAGTTGGGACGGCTATAATTCACCCCTCCACTTT	TRBV27	-	TRBJ1-6	-	14
CASSLQQGPYEQYF	TGTGCCAGCAGTTTACAACAGGGTCCCTACGAGCAGTACTTC	TRBV27	-	TRBJ2-7	-	14
CSVGGDRGLSYNEQFF	TGCAGCGTTGGGGGGGACAGGGGTCTCTCCTACAATGAGCAGTTCTTC	TRBV29-1	-	TRBJ2-1	TRBD1	16
CSVGPGESGEQYF	TGCAGCGTTGGCCCAGGGGAATCAGGCGAGCAGTACTTC	TRBV29-1	-	TRBJ2-7	-	13
CASSPPLGQISGNTIYF	TGTGCCAGCTCGCCACCACTCGGACAGATCTCTGGAAACACCATATATTTT	TRBV18	few	TRBJ1-3	-	17
CASSNPSKSGKGEQYF	TGTGCCAGCAGCAACCCGTCGAAATCAGGGAAAGGCGAGCAGTACTTC	TRBV21-1	-	TRBJ2-7	-	16
CASSRPRNTIYF	TGTGCCAGCAGTCGACCTCGGAACACCATATATTTT	TRBV6-1	-	TRBJ1-3	-	12
CASSPRLGFSGELFF	TGTGCCAGCAGCCCGCGACTAGGATTTTCCGGGGAGCTGTTTTTT	TRBV7-3	-	TRBJ2-2	-	15
CASSQDLAGGPDTQYF	TGCGCCAGCAGCCAAGATCTAGCGGGAGGGCCAGATACGCAGTATTTT	TRBV4-3	-	TRBJ2-3	TRBD2	16
CATSTSPDTQETQYF	TGTGCCACCAGCACTAGTCCGGACACACAAGAGACCCAGTACTTC	TRBV24-1	-	TRBJ2-5	-	15
CSVVRNAYEQYF	TGCAGCGTTGTAAGGAATGCCTACGAGCAGTACTTC	TRBV29-1	-	TRBJ2-7	-	12
CASSQSRASGRATGELFF	TGCGCCAGCAGTCAATCCAGGGCTAGCGGAAGGGCCACCGGGGAGCTGTTTTTT	TRBV23-1	-	TRBJ2-2	TRBD2	18
CASRFPTEGEQYF	TGTGCCAGCCGTTTTCCAACGGAGGGCGAGCAGTACTTC	TRBV11-1	-	TRBJ2-7	-	13
CALEKLFF	TGCGCCCTGGAAAAACTGTTTTTT	TRBV23-1	few	TRBJ1-4	-	8
CASSVSGTYEQYF	TGTGCCAGCAGCGTTAGCGGGACTTACGAGCAGTACTTC	TRBV7-6	-	TRBJ2-7	TRBD2	13